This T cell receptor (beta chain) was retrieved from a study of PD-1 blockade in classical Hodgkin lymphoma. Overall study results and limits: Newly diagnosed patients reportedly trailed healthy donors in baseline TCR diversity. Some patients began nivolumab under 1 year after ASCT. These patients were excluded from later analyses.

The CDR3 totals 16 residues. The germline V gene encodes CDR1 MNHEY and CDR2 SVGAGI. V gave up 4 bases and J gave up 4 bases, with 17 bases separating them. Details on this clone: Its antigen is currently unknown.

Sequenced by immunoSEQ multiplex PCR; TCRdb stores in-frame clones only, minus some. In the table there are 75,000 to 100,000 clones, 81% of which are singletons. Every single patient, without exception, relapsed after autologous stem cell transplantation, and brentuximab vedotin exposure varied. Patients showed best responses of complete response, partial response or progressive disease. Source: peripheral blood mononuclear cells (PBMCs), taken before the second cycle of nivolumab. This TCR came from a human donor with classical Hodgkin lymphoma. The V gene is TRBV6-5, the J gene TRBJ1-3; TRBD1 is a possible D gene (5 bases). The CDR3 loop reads CASSSGPGLRGNTIYF. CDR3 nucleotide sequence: TGTGCCAGCAGTTCTGGTCCGGGACTGAGAGGAAACACCATATATTTT.